The 24 T cell receptor beta chains below come from one sample, sequenced in a study of T cells after yellow fever vaccination. TCRdb passed the 5' RACE reads through MiXCR, listing each CDR3 protein once. The sample includes 250,000 to 400,000 distinct CDR3 sequences, approximately 4.3% of them seen just once. Specimen: PBMCs, collected 15 days after the yellow fever booster vaccination. These receptors all come from a man aged 18 to 29 who received the YFV17D yellow fever vaccine.

This chain joins TRBV5-1 and TRBJ2-3; 11 nucleotides line up with TRBD2. J was trimmed by 6 bases and V by 1 base; bases with no gene match: 7. CDR1 is SGHRS, CDR2 YFSETQ, per germline. CDR3 length: 16 residues. For the CDR3, the DNA is TGCGCCAGCAGCTTGCACGGGACTAGCGGATTGGATACGCAGTATTTT. This codes for CASSLHGTSGLDTQYF.

Many counts were recorded for this clonotype. The chain combines TRBV25-1 with TRBJ2-3; D may match TRBD1 or TRBD2 (6 bases each). The CDR3 sequence is 15 residues long. The germline V and J ends were trimmed by 4 bases and 6 bases, with 17 bases remaining between them. CDR1 and CDR2 (germline): MGHDK, SYGVNS. This CDR3 reads CASSGVSQGGDTQYF. The CDR3 DNA follows: TGTGCCAGCAGTGGGGTATCACAGGGAGGCGATACGCAGTATTTT.

The chain has TRBV12-3 or TRBV12-4 and TRBJ1-5, with a possible D match to TRBD1 (5 bases). Trimming left V 1 base short and J 7 bases short, with 11 bases between. The CDR3 is 14 residues long. The DNA of the CDR3 is TGTGCCAGCAGTTTAGATCCGGGACCGCAGCCCCAGCATTTT. It codes for CASSLDPGPQPQHF.

This clonotype came up a few times. The gene calls are TRBV6-5 and TRBJ2-5; D could derive from TRBD1 or TRBD2 (5 bases each). The germline V gene has CDR1 MNHEY and CDR2 SVGAGI. Trimming took 5 bases from V and 1 from J, leaving 14 bases between them. This CDR3 comprises 15 residues. CDR3 protein: CASSPSTGLQETQYF. The CDR3 DNA is TGTGCCAGCAGTCCGTCAACGGGGCTCCAAGAGACCCAGTACTTC.

This clonotype appeared many times. In DNA form, the CDR3 reads TGCGCCAGCAGTAGAGGGGGGGGCTATAATTCACCCCTCCACTTT. Translation: CASSRGGGYNSPLHF. The chain joins TRBV4-1 to TRBJ1-6; D is possibly TRBD1 (6 bases). Looked up from germline, CDR1 is MGHRA and CDR2 is YSYEKL. With 6 bases removed from V and 3 bases from J, the gap between germline ends came to 12 bases. The CDR3 runs 15 residues.

This clonotype was seen repeatedly, ten times or more. The rearrangement uses TRBV20-1 and TRBJ2-7; D possibly corresponds to TRBD2 (5 bases). Per germline, CDR1 DFQATT and CDR2 SNEGSKA (reference sequence). Trimming cost V 3 bases and J 6 bases, with 18 bases left between them. CDR3 length equals 14 residues. This chain's CDR3 is CSASSERSSREQYF. As DNA, the CDR3 is TGCAGTGCTAGTAGCGAGCGGAGTTCTCGCGAGCAGTACTTC.

This clonotype came up a few times. This chain's CDR3 is CASSRTGRSGELFF. The DNA for the CDR3 is TGTGCCAGCAGCCGGACAGGGAGAAGCGGGGAGCTGTTTTTT. The chain combines TRBV27 with TRBJ2-2; 8 positions match TRBD1. Germline CDR1 is MNHEY and CDR2 is SMNVEV (reference sequence). This CDR3 is built from 14 residues. V gave up 6 bases and J gave up 7 bases; unmatched junction bases: 7.

At least ten counts were recorded for this clonotype. The rearrangement uses TRBV29-1 and TRBJ2-7; a weak D match, TRBD1 (6 bases). The germline CDR1 and CDR2 sequences are SQVTM and ANQGSEA. CDR3 length: 11 residues. V was shortened by 6 bases and J by 3 bases, with 9 bases between the two germline ends. The CDR3 DNA sequence: TGCAGCGTCACAGGGAACTACGAGCAGTACTTC. Translation gives CSVTGNYEQYF.

This clonotype was detected a few times. This chain joins TRBV5-1 and TRBJ2-6; D gene ambiguous. The V end was cut by 6 bases, the J end by 3 bases, with 7 bases between. Germline V lookup: CDR1 SGHRS, CDR2 YFSETQ. The CDR3 is made up of 13 amino acids. DNA for the CDR3: TGCGCCAGCAAACCGATTGGGGCCAACGTCCTGACTTTC. Translating it yields CASKPIGANVLTF.

This clonotype was counted many times. The chain links TRBV4-1 to TRBJ2-4; TRBD2 is a possible D gene (6 bases). The CDR3 contains 14 residues. The germline CDR1 and CDR2 sequences are MGHRA and YSYEKL. Trimming took off 1 base at V and 9 bases at J, with 13 bases between the two ends. The CDR3 bases are TGCGCCAGCAGCCAAGTGTTCATTAGCGGCATTCAGTACTTC. Its translation is CASSQVFISGIQYF.

This clonotype was seen a few times. This chain connects TRBV6-5 to TRBJ2-1; D may match TRBD1 or TRBD2 (5 bases each). Trimming pared 8 bases from V and 10 bases from J, leaving 6 bases between. CDR1 MNHEY and CDR2 SVGAGI come from the germline V gene. This CDR3 contains 9 residues. CDR3 loop: CASGTEQFF. CDR3 bases: TGTGCCAGCGGGACGGAGCAGTTCTTC.

This clonotype appeared a few times. The J gene is TRBJ1-2, the V gene TRBV18; 10 nucleotides align to TRBD1. The germline V gene encodes CDR1 KGHSH and CDR2 LQKENI. The length of the CDR3 is 19 residues. The V gene end was trimmed by 2 bases and the J gene end by 6 bases; junction bases not matched to a gene: 18. As DNA, the CDR3 is TGTGCCAGCTCACCAAATTTACCGAGACAGGGGGCCGGGTACGATGGCTACACCTTC. Its protein product is CASSPNLPRQGAGYDGYTF.

This clonotype has ten or more counts. The chain has TRBV9 and TRBJ2-5; D might be TRBD2 (5 bases). Germline V CDR1 and CDR2: SGDLS, YYNGEE. The CDR3 sequence is 15 residues long. V lost 0 bases to trimming and J lost 1 base, with 10 bases between them. CDR3 loop: CASSVALTTQETQYF. The CDR3 DNA reads as TGTGCCAGCAGCGTAGCTCTGACTACCCAAGAGACCCAGTACTTC.

The J gene is TRBJ1-2, the V gene TRBV27; 9 bases agree with TRBD1. CDR1 and CDR2 (germline): MNHEY, SMNVEV (reference sequence). V dropped 6 bases and J dropped 8; count of bases not matched to a gene: 7. The CDR3 covers 13 residues. CDR3 protein: CASSLDRGGGYTF. DNA of the CDR3: TGTGCCAGCAGCCTGGACAGGGGAGGCGGCTACACCTTC.

This clonotype was seen a handful of times. CDR3 protein: CASSQGPSQYF. DNA for the CDR3: TGTGCCAGCAGCCAAGGCCCCTCGCAGTATTTT. This rearrangement joins TRBV14 to TRBJ2-3; no definite D call. Germline V gene sequence: CDR1 SGHDN, CDR2 FVKESK. The CDR3 totals 11 residues. The V end lost 1 base, the J end lost 10 bases, and 6 bases lay between the germline ends. Based on the CDR3 plus reference TRBV14 and TRBJ2-3, the full variable domain is EAGVTQFPSHSVIEKGQTVTLRCDPISGHDNLYWYRRVMGKEIKFLLHFVKESKQDESGMPNNRFLAERTGGTYSTLKVQPAELEDSGVYFCASSQGPSQYFGPGTRLTVL.

This clonotype was found a few times. This chain links TRBV29-1 with TRBJ2-5; D might be TRBD1 (5 bases). The CDR3 extends over 14 amino acids. CDR1 and CDR2 (germline): SQVTM, ANQGSEA. Trimming took off 4 bases at V and 3 bases at J, with 15 bases between the two ends. In nucleotides, the CDR3 is TGCAGCGTTGCCTCAGGGCCTACAGAAGAGACCCAGTACTTC. Translated, it gives CSVASGPTEETQYF.

This clonotype was observed a few times. The rearrangement links TRBV5-1 to TRBJ2-6, with D unclear. V dropped 4 bases and J dropped 0 bases, with 11 bases sitting between them. The CDR3 has 16 residues. The germline CDR1 and CDR2 sequences are SGHRS and YFSETQ. CDR3 in amino acids: CASSTTPYSGANVLTF. The DNA for the CDR3 is TGCGCCAGCAGCACAACTCCCTACTCTGGGGCCAACGTCCTGACTTTC. The variable domain in full, completed from reference TRBV5-1 and TRBJ2-6, reads KAGVTQTPRYLIKTRGQQVTLSCSPISGHRSVSWYQQTPGQGLQFLFEYFSETQRNKGNFPGRFSGRQFSNSRSEMNVSTLELGDSALYLCASSTTPYSGANVLTFGAGSRLTVL.

This chain joins TRBV20-1 and TRBJ2-1; 8 bases fit TRBD2. With 6 bases clipped from V and 0 bases from J, the junction kept 7 bases outside the gene matches. The length of the CDR3 is 15 residues. Germline V gene data show CDR1 as DFQATT and CDR2 as SNEGSKA (reference sequence). CDR3 sequence: CSAPGRGSSYNEQFF. The CDR3 coding sequence is TGCAGTGCCCCCGGGAGGGGAAGCTCCTACAATGAGCAGTTCTTC.

This clonotype appeared many times. Its ends do not fully match the called genes, so a read error is possible. The V gene is TRBV3-1, the J gene TRBJ2-5, with TRBD1 matching 8 bases. In germline, CDR1 is LGHDT, CDR2 YNNKEL (reference sequence). The CDR3 is 20 residues long. Here the CDR3 DNA reads TGTGCCAGCAGCCAAGAAGCCCGGCACAGGGGGGCGCTAGATCCCGAGATCCAGTACTTC. It yields the protein CASSQEARHRGALDPEIQYF.

The chain links TRBV7-9 to TRBJ2-2; weak D call: TRBD1 (5 bases). V gave up 3 bases and J gave up 5 bases, with 19 bases separating them. Germline V gene lookup returns CDR1 SEHNR and CDR2 FQNEAQ (reference sequence). This CDR3 contains 17 residues. CDR3 DNA sequence: TGTGCCAGCAGCTTGGACCCCCGGGTACAGGAAACCGGGGAGCTGTTTTTT. Protein product: CASSLDPRVQETGELFF.

V and J are TRBV7-3 and TRBJ2-1, with unresolved D. Germline V gives CDR1 SGHTA, CDR2 FQGTGA. The CDR3 sequence is 15 residues long. The V and J ends lost 3 bases and 4 bases respectively, with 13 bases between them. CDR3 nucleotide sequence: TGTGCCAGCAGCTTCCCCGTTGGCGGATACAATGAGCAGTTCTTC. Its translation is CASSFPVGGYNEQFF.

This clonotype was counted a few times. The genes are TRBV20-1 and TRBJ1-4; TRBD1 might be the D (5 bases). The V gene lost 6 bases and the J gene lost 8 bases, with 10 bases spanning the gap. CDR1 DFQATT and CDR2 SNEGSKA come from the germline V gene (reference sequence). The CDR3 covers 11 residues. The CDR3 is CSARGWEKLFF. DNA of the CDR3: TGCAGTGCGCGGGGGTGGGAAAAACTGTTTTTT.

V usage is TRBV3-2 and J usage is TRBJ1-5. TRBV3-2 is a pseudogene locus. The CDR3 runs to 15 residues. The CDR3 sequence is CASSQGEASNQPQHF. The CDR3 bases are TGTGCCAGCAGCCAAGGAGAAGCTAGCAATCAGCCCCAGCATTTT.

This clonotype has a count of ten or more. This chain joins TRBV5-1 and TRBJ1-1, with 8 bases that match TRBD1. The junction had 6 bases not matched to a gene; V was cut back by 4 bases and J by 4 bases. The CDR3 is 14 amino acids. Germline V gene sequence: CDR1 SGHRS, CDR2 YFSETQ. DNA for the CDR3: TGCGCCAGCAGCGAACAGGGGGGCTCCACTGAAGCTTTCTTT. Amino acids: CASSEQGGSTEAFF. The whole variable domain, filled in from reference TRBV5-1 and TRBJ1-1, reads KAGVTQTPRYLIKTRGQQVTLSCSPISGHRSVSWYQQTPGQGLQFLFEYFSETQRNKGNFPGRFSGRQFSNSRSEMNVSTLELGDSALYLCASSEQGGSTEAFFGQGTRLTVV.